The 14 T cell receptor beta chains below all came from one sample that was sequenced in a study of blood T cell repertoires in COVID-19. Here immunoSEQ multiplex PCR was the method, and the copy in TCRdb shows in-frame clones only, minus some. This table has 250,000 to 400,000 clones, approximately 91% appearing once. Sequencing used PBMCs or T cells enriched from blood (not recorded which). Receptors originate from a man in his sixties who had recovered from COVID-19.

The gene calls are TRBV7-6 and TRBJ2-6; TRBD1 matches at 11 bases. Germline CDR1 is SGHVS and CDR2 is FNYEAQ. Trimming took 7 bases from V and 4 from J; bases not matched to a gene: 15. The CDR3 runs to 19 residues. The CDR3 region has the DNA TGTGCCAGCACTCCTTTCCGGGACAGGGGGGTGGAAGGGGCCAACGTCCTGACTTTC. Translation gives CASTPFRDRGVEGANVLTF.

This chain links TRBV4-1 with TRBJ1-3; 7 positions agree with TRBD1. CDR3 length equals 15 residues. Germline assignment: CDR1 MGHRA and CDR2 YSYEKL. The trim removed 1 base at V and 7 bases at J, leaving 7 bases unmatched. CDR3 nucleotide sequence: TGCGCCAGCAGCCAAGTCGCGACAGGGCTTAACACCATATATTTT. Its translation is CASSQVATGLNTIYF.

The chain carries TRBV6-6 and TRBJ2-2; TRBD1 matches 8 bases. The germline gives CDR1 MNHNY, CDR2 SVGAGI (reference sequence). The CDR3 extends over 15 amino acids. The J segment lost 6 bases and the V segment lost 8 bases, leaving 11 bases of the junction unmatched. DNA of the CDR3: TGTGCCAGCGGGACAGGCACCCCCGGGGCCGGGGAGCTGTTTTTT. As protein: CASGTGTPGAGELFF.

The V call is TRBV7-9, the J call TRBJ2-3; TRBD1 matches at 7 bases. V gave up 5 bases and J gave up 2 bases; unmatched junction bases: 10. This CDR3 has 16 residues. From germline, CDR1 is SEHNR and CDR2 FQNEAQ (reference sequence). CDR3 sequence: CASSLPTGVYTDTQYF. The CDR3 DNA is TGTGCCAGCAGCCTACCTACAGGGGTTTACACAGATACGCAGTATTTT.

V gene TRBV2 combines with J gene TRBJ2-7; 14 positions agree with TRBD2. The length of the CDR3 is 16 residues. The V gene's germline CDR1 is SNHLY and CDR2 FYNNEI. Losses at the gene ends were 6 bases for V and 2 bases for J; bases not matched to a gene: 6. The CDR3 DNA reads TGTGCCAGCAGACCCCGGACTAGCGGGAGGCCCTACGAGCAGTACTTC. This translates into CASRPRTSGRPYEQYF.

V gene TRBV18 combines with J gene TRBJ2-7; D gene uncertain. With 3 bases removed from V and 2 bases from J, the gap between germline ends came to 17 bases. Looked up from germline, CDR1 is KGHSH and CDR2 is LQKENI. This CDR3 spans 16 amino acids. CDR3 DNA sequence: TGTGCCAGCTCACCTGGAAGAAAGGAGTTGGCCTACGAGCAGTACTTC. It specifies CASSPGRKELAYEQYF.

This clone was found a few times. The chain recombines TRBV6-5 with TRBJ1-5, with 8 bases that match TRBD1. V was pared by 0 bases and J by 7 bases, with 8 bases of the junction left unmatched. The CDR3 extends over 16 amino acids. Per the germline V gene, CDR1 is MNHEY and CDR2 is SVGAGI. The DNA of the CDR3 is TGTGCCAGCAGTTACTCGTTTGGACAGGGAGGACAGCCCCAGCATTTT. Translation: CASSYSFGQGGQPQHF.

The rearrangement uses TRBV19 and TRBJ1-5; the D is unclear. CDR1 is LNHDA and CDR2 is SQIVND in the germline V gene (reference sequence). The CDR3 spans 13 residues. Deletions cut 4 bases from V and 2 bases from J, with 6 bases between. The CDR3 here is CASSRRGNQPQHF. The CDR3 nucleotides read TGTGCCAGTAGTAGGCGGGGCAATCAGCCCCAGCATTTT.

The chain carries TRBV28 and TRBJ2-5, with D uncertain. CDR3 length: 13 amino acids. The ends were cut back, 6 bases at V and 7 bases at J, with 15 bases in the middle. Germline values: CDR1 MDHEN, CDR2 SYDVKM. The CDR3 loop is CASSYPGYGTQYF. In nucleotides, the CDR3 is TGTGCCAGCAGCTACCCGGGTTATGGGACCCAGTACTTC.

Comment on this clone: At one end the junction does not follow the germline gene, possibly because of a read error. V gene TRBV2 combines with J gene TRBJ1-5; D gene unclear. The CDR3 length is 13 residues. Germline V gene lookup returns CDR1 SNHLY and CDR2 FYNNEI. CDR3 nucleotides: TGTGCCAGCAGTGATTACGTTAGCGGGCCCCAACATTTT. The encoded protein is CASSDYVSGPQHF.

This chain uses TRBV11-3 with TRBJ2-1, with TRBD1 matching 8 bases. Germline V gene data show CDR1 as SGHNT and CDR2 as YENEEA. The trim removed 5 bases at V and 6 bases at J, leaving 9 bases unmatched. The CDR3 loop spans 15 amino acids. CDR3 loop: CASSIQTGVGNEQFF. The CDR3 nucleotides read TGTGCCAGCAGCATTCAGACAGGGGTGGGCAATGAGCAGTTCTTC.

This sequence joins TRBV7-8 and TRBJ2-1, with 11 bases matching TRBD2. Germline assignment: CDR1 SGHVS and CDR2 FQNEAQ. The CDR3 contains 17 residues. Unmatched junction bases numbered 10, after V lost 1 base and J lost 8 bases. The CDR3 coding sequence is TGTGCCAGCAGCTTAGGAGTACTAGCGGGAGTTTTTCATGAGCAGTTCTTC. This encodes CASSLGVLAGVFHEQFF.

Points on this clone: Additional DNA sequences in this sample encode the identical CDR3. The chain uses TRBV5-4 and TRBJ2-5; 8 bases match TRBD1. The CDR3 has 14 amino acids. The trim removed 1 base at V and 5 bases at J, leaving 4 bases unmatched. The germline CDR1 and CDR2 sequences are SGHNT and YYREEE (reference sequence). CDR3 DNA sequence: TGTGCCAGCAGCTTGCAGGGGGCAGGGGAGACCCAGTACTTC. Residues: CASSLQGAGETQYF.

The V and J genes are TRBV6-9 and TRBJ2-2; TRBD2 matches 9 bases. Germline-derived CDR1 and CDR2 are MNHGY and SVAAGI. With 4 bases clipped from V and 3 bases from J, the junction kept 12 bases outside the gene matches. The CDR3 totals 18 residues. The chain's CDR3 is CASSFTLSSGNHTGELFF. CDR3 nucleotides: TGTGCCAGCAGTTTCACTTTATCTAGCGGGAACCACACCGGGGAGCTGTTTTTT.